Included here is one TCR beta chain sequence, with context. Trimming took 3 bases from V and 1 from J, leaving 7 bases between them. The CDR3 contains 13 residues. Recruited during active infection, patients (from Seattle) were subsequently followed longitudinally. Authors' analysis steps: Counts of nucleated cells, estimated from reference gene primer amplification, were obtained. The table came from immunoSEQ multiplex PCR; TCRdb's copy has only in-frame clones and leaves some out. D and trimming come from the DNA, and the V and J calls and clone size come from that table. Of some 390,000 clones listed, approximately 89% were seen once; the top ten hold around 1.5%. The sample belongs to a study of blood T cell repertoires in COVID-19. Study in general: Sites across the United States, Italy and Spain contributed samples from acute and convalescent COVID-19. The cDNA or gDNA used as material had been derived from T cells, B-cell-depleted T cells, or PBMCs.

This TCR was sampled from a woman aged 40 to 50 with COVID-19, enrolled during active disease. What was sequenced was peripheral blood. The gene calls are TRBV12-3 or TRBV12-4 and TRBJ2-7, with no clear D. CDR3 in amino acids: CASSLSYSYEQYF. The CDR3 DNA reads TGTGCCAGCAGTTTGTCTTATTCCTACGAGCAGTACTTC.